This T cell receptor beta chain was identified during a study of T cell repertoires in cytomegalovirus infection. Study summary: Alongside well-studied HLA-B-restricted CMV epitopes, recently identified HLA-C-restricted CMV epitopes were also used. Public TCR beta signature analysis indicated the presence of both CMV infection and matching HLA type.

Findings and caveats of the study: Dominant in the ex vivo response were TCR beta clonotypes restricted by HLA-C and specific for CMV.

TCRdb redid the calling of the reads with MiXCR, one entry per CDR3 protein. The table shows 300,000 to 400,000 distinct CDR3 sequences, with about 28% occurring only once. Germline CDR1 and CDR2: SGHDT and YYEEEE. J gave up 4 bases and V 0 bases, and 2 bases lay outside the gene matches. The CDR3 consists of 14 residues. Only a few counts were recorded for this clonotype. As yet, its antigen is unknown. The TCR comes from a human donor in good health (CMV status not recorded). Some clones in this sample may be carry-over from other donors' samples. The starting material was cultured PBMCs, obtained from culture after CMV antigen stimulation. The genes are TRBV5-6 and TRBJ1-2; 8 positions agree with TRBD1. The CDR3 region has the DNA TGTGCCAGCAGCTTGGACAGGGGGACCTATGGCTACACCTTC. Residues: CASSLDRGTYGYTF.